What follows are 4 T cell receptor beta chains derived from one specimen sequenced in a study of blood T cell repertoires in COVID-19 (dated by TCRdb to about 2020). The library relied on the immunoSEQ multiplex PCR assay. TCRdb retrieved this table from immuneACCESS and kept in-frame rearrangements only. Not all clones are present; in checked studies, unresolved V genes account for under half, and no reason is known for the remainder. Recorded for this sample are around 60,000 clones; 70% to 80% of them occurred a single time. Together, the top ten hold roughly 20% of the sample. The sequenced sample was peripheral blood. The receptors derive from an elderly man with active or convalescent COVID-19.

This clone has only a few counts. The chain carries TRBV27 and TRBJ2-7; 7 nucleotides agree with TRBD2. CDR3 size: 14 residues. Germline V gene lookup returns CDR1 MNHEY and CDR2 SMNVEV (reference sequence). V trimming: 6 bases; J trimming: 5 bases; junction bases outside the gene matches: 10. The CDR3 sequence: CASRRGGSSHEQYF. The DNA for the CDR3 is TGTGCCAGCAGAAGGGGCGGGAGTTCCCACGAGCAGTACTTC.

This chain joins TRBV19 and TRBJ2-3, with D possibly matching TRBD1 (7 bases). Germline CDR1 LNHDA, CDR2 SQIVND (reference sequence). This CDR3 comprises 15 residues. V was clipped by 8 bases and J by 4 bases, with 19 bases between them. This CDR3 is CASQGGPLVSDTQYF. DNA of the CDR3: TGTGCCAGTCAGGGGGGCCCCTTGGTTTCAGATACGCAGTATTTT.

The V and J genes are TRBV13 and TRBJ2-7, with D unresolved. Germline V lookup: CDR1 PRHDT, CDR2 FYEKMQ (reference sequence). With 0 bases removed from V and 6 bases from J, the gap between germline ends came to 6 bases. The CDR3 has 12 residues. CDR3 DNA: TGTGCCAGCAGCTTAGGCCGGGTCGAGCAGTACTTC. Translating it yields CASSLGRVEQYF.

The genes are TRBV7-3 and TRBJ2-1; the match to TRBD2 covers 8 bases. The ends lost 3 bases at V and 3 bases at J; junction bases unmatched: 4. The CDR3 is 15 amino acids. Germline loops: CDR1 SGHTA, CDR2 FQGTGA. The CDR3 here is CASSLVGTSYNEQFF. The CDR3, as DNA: TGTGCCAGCAGCTTGGTCGGGACTAGCTACAATGAGCAGTTCTTC.